This TCR beta chain was identified in a study of blood T cell repertoires in COVID-19. For the study at large: The United States, Italy and Spain provided the acute and convalescent COVID-19 samples. Sources were T cells, B-cell-depleted T cells, or PBMCs; the material itself was cDNA or gDNA.

This clone is a singleton in its sample. The CDR3 covers 14 residues. Germline V gives CDR1 LNHDA, CDR2 SQIVND (reference sequence). With V trimmed by 6 bases and J by 7 bases, 9 bases remained unmatched. Profiled with immunoSEQ multiplex PCR; TCRdb holds only in-frame clones, not every one. The data hold some 300,000 clones, with about 91% observed a single time. The chain couples TRBV19 to TRBJ2-5; TRBD1 aligns across 9 bases. The sequenced sample was peripheral blood. This clonotype originated in a woman in her twenties or thirties who had recovered from COVID-19. CDR3 amino acids: CASRTGGSGRTQYF. The DNA for the CDR3 is TGTGCCAGTAGGACAGGGGGAAGTGGGCGGACCCAGTACTTC. Drawing the rest from reference TRBV19 and TRBJ2-5, the complete variable domain is DGGITQSPKYLFRKEGQNVTLSCEQNLNHDAMYWYRQDPGQGLRLIYYSQIVNDFQKGDIAEGYSVSREKKESFPLTVTSAQKNPTAFYLCASRTGGSGRTQYFGPGTRLLVL.